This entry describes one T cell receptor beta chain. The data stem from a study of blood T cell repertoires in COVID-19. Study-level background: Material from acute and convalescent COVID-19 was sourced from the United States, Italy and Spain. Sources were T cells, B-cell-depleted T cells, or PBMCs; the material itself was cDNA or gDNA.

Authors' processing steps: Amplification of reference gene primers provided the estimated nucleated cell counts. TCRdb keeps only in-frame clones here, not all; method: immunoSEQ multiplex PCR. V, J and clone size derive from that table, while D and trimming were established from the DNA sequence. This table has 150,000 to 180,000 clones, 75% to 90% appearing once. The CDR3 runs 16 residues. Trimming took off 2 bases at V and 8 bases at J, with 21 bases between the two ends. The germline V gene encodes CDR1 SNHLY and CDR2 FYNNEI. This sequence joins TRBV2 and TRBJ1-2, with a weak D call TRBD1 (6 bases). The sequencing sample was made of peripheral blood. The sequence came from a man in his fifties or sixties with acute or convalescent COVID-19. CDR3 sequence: CASSENGGRGGEGYTF. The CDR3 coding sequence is TGTGCCAGCAGTGAAAACGGAGGCAGGGGTGGGGAAGGCTACACCTTC. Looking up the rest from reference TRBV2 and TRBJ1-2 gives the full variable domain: EPEVTQTPSHQVTQMGQEVILRCVPISNHLYFYWYRQILGQKVEFLVSFYNNEISEKSEIFDDQFSVERPDGSNFTLKIRSTKLEDSAMYFCASSENGGRGGEGYTFGSGTRLTVV.